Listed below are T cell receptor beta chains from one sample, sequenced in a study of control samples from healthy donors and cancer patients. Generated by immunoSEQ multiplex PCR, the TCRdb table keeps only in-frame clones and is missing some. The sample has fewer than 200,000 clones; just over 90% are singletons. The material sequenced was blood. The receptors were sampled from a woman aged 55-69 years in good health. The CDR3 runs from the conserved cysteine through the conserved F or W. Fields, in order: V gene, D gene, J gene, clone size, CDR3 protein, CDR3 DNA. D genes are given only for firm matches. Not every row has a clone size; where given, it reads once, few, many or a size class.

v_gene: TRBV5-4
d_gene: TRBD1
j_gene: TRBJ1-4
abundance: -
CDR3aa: CASSFDQGANEKLFF
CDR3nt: TGTGCCAGCAGTTTTGACCAGGGGGCTAATGAAAAACTGTTTTTT

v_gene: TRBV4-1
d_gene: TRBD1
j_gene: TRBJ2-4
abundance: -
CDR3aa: CASSHGQGAKNIQYF
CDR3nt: TGCGCCAGCAGCCACGGACAGGGGGCCAAAAACATTCAGTACTTC

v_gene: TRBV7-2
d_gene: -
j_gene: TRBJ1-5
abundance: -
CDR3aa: CASSWGSRAQPQHF
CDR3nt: TGTGCCAGCAGCTGGGGATCCAGGGCCCAGCCCCAGCATTTT

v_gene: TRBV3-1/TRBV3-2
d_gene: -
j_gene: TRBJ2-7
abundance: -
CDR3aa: CASSQGLALSYF
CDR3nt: TGTGCCAGCAGCCAAGGTCTAGCTTTATCGTACTTC

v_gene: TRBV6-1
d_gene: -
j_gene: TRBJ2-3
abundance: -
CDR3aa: CASSDGQTDTQYF
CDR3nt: TGTGCCAGCAGTGACGGACAGACAGATACGCAGTATTTT

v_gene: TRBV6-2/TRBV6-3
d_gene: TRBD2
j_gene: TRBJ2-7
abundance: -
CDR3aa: CASSQTSYYEQYF
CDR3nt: TGTGCCAGCAGCCAGACTAGCTACTACGAGCAGTACTTC

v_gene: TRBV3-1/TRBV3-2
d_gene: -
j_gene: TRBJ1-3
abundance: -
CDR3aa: CASSTQPFAGNTIYF
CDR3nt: TGTGCCAGCAGCACACAACCCTTCGCGGGAAACACCATATATTTT

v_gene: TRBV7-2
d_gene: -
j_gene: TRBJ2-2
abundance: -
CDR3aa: CASKLPINTGELFF
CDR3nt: TGTGCCAGCAAACTTCCTATTAACACCGGGGAGCTGTTTTTT

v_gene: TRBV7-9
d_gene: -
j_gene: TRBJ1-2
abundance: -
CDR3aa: CASSSAGGTWEKGFYGYTF
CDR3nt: TGTGCCAGCAGCTCAGCCGGGGGGACCTGGGAAAAGGGCTTCTATGGCTACACCTTC

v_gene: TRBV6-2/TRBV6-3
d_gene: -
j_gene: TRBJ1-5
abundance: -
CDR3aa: CASSPPNRFDQPQHF
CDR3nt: TGTGCCAGCAGCCCGCCAAACAGGTTCGATCAGCCCCAGCATTTT

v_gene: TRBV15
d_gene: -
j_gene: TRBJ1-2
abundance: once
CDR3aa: CATSRVDDIWSNYGYTF
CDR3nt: TGTGCCACCAGCAGAGTTGACGACATCTGGTCTAACTATGGCTACACCTTC

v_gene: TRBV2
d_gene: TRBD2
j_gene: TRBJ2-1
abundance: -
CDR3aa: CASSEMASGYNEQFF
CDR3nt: TGTGCCAGCAGTGAAATGGCTAGCGGTTACAATGAGCAGTTCTTC

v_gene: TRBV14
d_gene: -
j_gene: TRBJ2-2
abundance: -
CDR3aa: CASSPRTAGELFF
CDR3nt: TGTGCCAGCAGCCCCCGGACAGCCGGGGAGCTGTTTTTT

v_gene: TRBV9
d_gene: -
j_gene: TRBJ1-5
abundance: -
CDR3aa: CASSVDGGQPQHF
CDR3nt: TGTGCCAGCAGCGTAGACGGGGGTCAGCCCCAGCATTTT

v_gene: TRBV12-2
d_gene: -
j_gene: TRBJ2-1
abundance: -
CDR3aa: CASRRVAGATRFF
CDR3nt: TGTGCAAGTCGCCGCGTTGCGGGGGCGACTCGGTTCTTC

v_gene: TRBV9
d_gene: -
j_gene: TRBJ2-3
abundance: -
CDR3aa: CASSDRDTQYF
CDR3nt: TGTGCCAGCAGCGATAGAGATACGCAGTATTTT

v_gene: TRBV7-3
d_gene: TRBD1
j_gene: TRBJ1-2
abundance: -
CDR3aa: CASSLTGDSTEGDGYTF
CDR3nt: TGTGCCAGCAGCTTAACGGGGGACAGTACCGAAGGGGATGGCTACACCTTC

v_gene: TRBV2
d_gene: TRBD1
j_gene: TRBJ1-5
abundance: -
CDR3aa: CASSPTGGMTGYQPQHF
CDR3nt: TGTGCCAGCAGCCCAACAGGGGGTATGACGGGGTATCAGCCCCAGCATTTT